This T cell receptor (beta chain) is from a study of cytomegalovirus exposure and HLA in healthy donors. Concerning this clone itself: Its antigen is as yet unknown.

This CDR3 contains 15 residues. In germline, CDR1 is SGHTA, CDR2 FQGNSA. With V trimmed by 3 bases and J by 7 bases, 7 bases remained unmatched. Researchers ran the PCR with 60 Vbeta and 13 Jbeta primers. Libraries were prepared by immunoSEQ multiplex PCR; TCRdb keeps only in-frame clonotypes and omits some of them. In the table there are more than 100,000 clones, around 80% of which are singletons. Points from the study as a whole: Most TCR beta V segments were productive about 87% or about 30% of the time in an earlier analysis. Later analysis placed DRB1 highest and HLA-C lowest in TCR association rates, which differed by HLA locus.

This clonotype was obtained from a man aged 45-65 years in good health and CMV-seronegative. V usage is TRBV7-2 and J usage is TRBJ2-1; 9 nucleotides agree with TRBD2. The sequencing sample was made of PBMCs. The CDR3 sequence: CASSLGLAPQNEQFF. The CDR3 DNA follows: TGTGCCAGCAGCTTGGGACTAGCCCCACAGAATGAGCAGTTCTTC.